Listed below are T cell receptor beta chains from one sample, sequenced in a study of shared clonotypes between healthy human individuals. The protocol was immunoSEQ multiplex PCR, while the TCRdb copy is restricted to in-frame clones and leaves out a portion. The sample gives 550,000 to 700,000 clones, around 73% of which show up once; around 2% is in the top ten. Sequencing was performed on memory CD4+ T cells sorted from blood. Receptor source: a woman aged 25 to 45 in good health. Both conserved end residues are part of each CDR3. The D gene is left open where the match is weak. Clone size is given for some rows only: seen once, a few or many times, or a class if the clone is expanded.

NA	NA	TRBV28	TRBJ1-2	TGTGCCAGCAGCTTGAACTTCCGTGGTGGCTACACCTTC	CASSLNFRGGYTF
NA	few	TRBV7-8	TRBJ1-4	TGTGCCAGCAGCCCCCGCGACTCCCACATAGCCGGAAAACTGTTTTTT	CASSPRDSHIAGKLFF
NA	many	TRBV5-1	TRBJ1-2	TGCGCCAGCAGCTTTTTTGGTCCCCGGGGGCGTGAGGGCTACACCTTC	CASSFFGPRGREGYTF
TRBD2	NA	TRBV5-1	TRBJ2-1	TGCGCCAGCGGGAGGGCTAGCTATGAGCAGTTCTTC	CASGRASYEQFF
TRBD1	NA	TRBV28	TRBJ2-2	TGTGCCAGCAGTTTACAGGGGGTGCCCGGGGAGCTGTTTTTT	CASSLQGVPGELFF
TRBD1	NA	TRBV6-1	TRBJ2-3	TGTGCCAGCCAAGGGACAGGCACAGATACGCAGTATTTT	CASQGTGTDTQYF
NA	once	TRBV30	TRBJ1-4	TGTGCCTGGAGTTTCCCCTTGTCTTTTGGTGCAACTAATGAAAAACTGTTTTTT	CAWSFPLSFGATNEKLFF
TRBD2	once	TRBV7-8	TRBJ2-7	TGTGCCAGCAGCTCCCGTGGACTAGCGGGAGACTACGAGCAGTACTTC	CASSSRGLAGDYEQYF
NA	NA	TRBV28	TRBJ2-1	TGTGCCAGCAGACCAAGGGTGTCAAGGCGGGATGAGCAGTTCTTC	CASRPRVSRRDEQFF
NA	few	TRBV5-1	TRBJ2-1	TGCGCCAGCAGCTTGGATAGGATTTCCTACAATGAGCAGTTCTTC	CASSLDRISYNEQFF
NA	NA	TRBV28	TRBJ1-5	TGTGCCAGCAGTTCCGCTCGCCTGCAAATCAATCAGCCCCAGCATTTT	CASSSARLQINQPQHF